This T cell receptor beta chain was sequenced for a study of blood T cell repertoires in COVID-19. Study-wide background: Some COVID-19 samples were acute and others convalescent; all came from the United States, Italy and Spain. In each case, the material was cDNA or gDNA derived from T cells, B-cell-depleted T cells, or PBMCs.

This clone is a singleton in its sample. Authors' processing steps: Cell counts per sample came from amplifying reference gene primers. Clones were sequenced by immunoSEQ multiplex PCR, and TCRdb holds only the in-frame ones, with some missing. Clone size and V and J calls were adopted from that table, with D and trimming inferred from the DNA. This table holds around 220,000 clones, around 82% found once. Categorization into cohorts depended on clinical history that participants reported. After removal of 5 bases from V and 7 bases from J, the junction contained 13 bases not matched to a gene. CDR3 length: 16 amino acids. Germline loops: CDR1 MNHEY, CDR2 SVGEGT.

The sample taken for sequencing was PBMCs or T cells enriched from blood (not recorded which). This receptor was obtained from a woman aged 40 to 55 with acute COVID-19. The chain has TRBV6-2 or TRBV6-3 and TRBJ1-5; 8 positions match TRBD1. CDR3 loop: CASSGDRRRIRQPQHF. The CDR3 bases are TGTGCCAGCAGTGGGGACAGGCGAAGAATTCGGCAGCCCCAGCATTTT.